This T cell receptor (beta chain) was captured by sequencing in a study of T cell repertoires in aging, cancer and after chemotherapy. Looking at the study overall: Glioblastoma patients receiving temozolomide-based therapy gave paired samples before and after chemotherapy. Around 10 million TCR reads were in the whole dataset.

TRB rearrangements spanning V, D and J were amplified using mixed TRB-A/B primers. TCRdb called the multiplex PCR reads again in MiXCR, with one record for every CDR3 protein. The table lists 950 to 1,100 distinct CDR3 sequences, approximately 20% of them singletons. Amplification of TCR beta used genomic DNA extracted from peripheral blood. The germline gives CDR1 MNHEY, CDR2 SMNVEV (reference sequence). The V and J ends lost 4 bases and 4 bases respectively, with 13 bases between them. This CDR3 has 14 amino acids. Study-wide results and caveats: Loss of evenness, beyond lost richness, contributed to age-related TCR diversity decline in cancer patients. Compared with age-matched healthy donors, untreated hematological or solid cancer patients showed higher blood TCR clonality.

The table lists this clonotype with a few counts. Its matching antigen is unknown. The V call is TRBV27, the J call TRBJ1-1, with D hard to call. Material: blood. The receptor comes from a human donor with a solid tumor. The CDR3 sequence: CASSSWASGTEAFF. CDR3 coding DNA: TGTGCCAGCAGTTCGTGGGCTTCGGGCACTGAAGCTTTCTTT.